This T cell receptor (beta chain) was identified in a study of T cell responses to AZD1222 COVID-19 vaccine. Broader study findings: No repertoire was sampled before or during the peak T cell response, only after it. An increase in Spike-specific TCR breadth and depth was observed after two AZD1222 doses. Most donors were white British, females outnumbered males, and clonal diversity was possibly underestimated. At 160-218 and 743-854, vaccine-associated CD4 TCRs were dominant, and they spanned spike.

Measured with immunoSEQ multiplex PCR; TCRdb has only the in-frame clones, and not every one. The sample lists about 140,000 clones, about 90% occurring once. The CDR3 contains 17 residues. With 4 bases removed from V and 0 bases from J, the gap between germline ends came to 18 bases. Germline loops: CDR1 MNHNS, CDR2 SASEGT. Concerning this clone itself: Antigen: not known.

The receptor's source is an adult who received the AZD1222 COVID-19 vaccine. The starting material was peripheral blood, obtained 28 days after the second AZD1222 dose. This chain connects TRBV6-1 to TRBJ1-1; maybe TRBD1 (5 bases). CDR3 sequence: CASSGTLGRAMNTEAFF. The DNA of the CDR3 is TGTGCCAGCAGTGGAACCTTGGGGCGGGCCATGAACACTGAAGCTTTCTTT.